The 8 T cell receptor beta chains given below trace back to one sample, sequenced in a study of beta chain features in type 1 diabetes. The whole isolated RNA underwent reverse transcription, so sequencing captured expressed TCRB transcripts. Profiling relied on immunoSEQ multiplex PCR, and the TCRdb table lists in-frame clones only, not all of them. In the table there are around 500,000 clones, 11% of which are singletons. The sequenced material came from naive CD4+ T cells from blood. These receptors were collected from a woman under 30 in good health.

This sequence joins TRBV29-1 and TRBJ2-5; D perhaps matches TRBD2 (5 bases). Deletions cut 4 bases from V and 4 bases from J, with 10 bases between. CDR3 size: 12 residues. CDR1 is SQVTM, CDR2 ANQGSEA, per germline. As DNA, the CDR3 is TGCAGCGTTGGTAAGGCGGGAGAGACCCAGTACTTC. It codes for CSVGKAGETQYF.

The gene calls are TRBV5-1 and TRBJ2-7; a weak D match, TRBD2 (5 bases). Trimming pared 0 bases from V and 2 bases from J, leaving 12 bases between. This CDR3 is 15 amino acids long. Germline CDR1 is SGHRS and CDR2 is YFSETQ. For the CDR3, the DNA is TGCGCCAGCAGCTTGGTGGCTAGCCAAGCCTACGAGCAGTACTTC. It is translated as CASSLVASQAYEQYF. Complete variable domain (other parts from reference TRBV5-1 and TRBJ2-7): KAGVTQTPRYLIKTRGQQVTLSCSPISGHRSVSWYQQTPGQGLQFLFEYFSETQRNKGNFPGRFSGRQFSNSRSEMNVSTLELGDSALYLCASSLVASQAYEQYFGPGTRLTVT.

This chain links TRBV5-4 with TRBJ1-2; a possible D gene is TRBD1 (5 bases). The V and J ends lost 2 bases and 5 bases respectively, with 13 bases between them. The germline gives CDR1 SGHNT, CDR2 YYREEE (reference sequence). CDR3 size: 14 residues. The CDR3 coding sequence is TGTGCCAGCAGCTTCCGGGACTACCTTTATGGCTACACCTTC. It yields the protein CASSFRDYLYGYTF.

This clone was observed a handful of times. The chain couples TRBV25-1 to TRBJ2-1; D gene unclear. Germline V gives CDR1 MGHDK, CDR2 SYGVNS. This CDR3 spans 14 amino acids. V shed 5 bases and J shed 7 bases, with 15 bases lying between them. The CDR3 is CASSNHRPANEQFF. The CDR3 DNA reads TGTGCCAGCAGTAACCATCGACCGGCGAATGAGCAGTTCTTC.

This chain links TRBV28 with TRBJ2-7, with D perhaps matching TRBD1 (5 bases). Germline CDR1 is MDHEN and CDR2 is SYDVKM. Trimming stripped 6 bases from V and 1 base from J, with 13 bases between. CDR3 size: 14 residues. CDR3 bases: TGTGCCAGCAGCCGCGCCGACAGTTCCTACGAGCAGTACGTC. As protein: CASSRADSSYEQYV.

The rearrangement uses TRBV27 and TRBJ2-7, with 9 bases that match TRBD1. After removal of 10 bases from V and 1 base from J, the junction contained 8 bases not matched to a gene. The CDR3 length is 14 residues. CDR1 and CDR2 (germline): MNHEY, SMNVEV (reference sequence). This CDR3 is CAITRGTGSYEQYF. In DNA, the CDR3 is TGTGCCATCACCCGTGGGACAGGGTCCTACGAGCAGTACTTC.

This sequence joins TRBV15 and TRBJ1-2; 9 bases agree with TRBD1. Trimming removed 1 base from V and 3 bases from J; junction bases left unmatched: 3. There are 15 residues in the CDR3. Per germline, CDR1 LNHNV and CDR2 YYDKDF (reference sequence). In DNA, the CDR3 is TGTGCCACCAGCAGAGGGGGGACAGGGTACTATGGCTACACCTTC. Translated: CATSRGGTGYYGYTF.

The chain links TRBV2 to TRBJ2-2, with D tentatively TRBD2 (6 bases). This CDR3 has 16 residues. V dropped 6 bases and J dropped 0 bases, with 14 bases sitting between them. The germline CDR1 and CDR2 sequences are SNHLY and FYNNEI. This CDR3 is CASRKGLNSNTGELFF. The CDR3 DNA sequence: TGTGCCAGCAGGAAGGGACTCAATTCGAACACCGGGGAGCTGTTTTTT.